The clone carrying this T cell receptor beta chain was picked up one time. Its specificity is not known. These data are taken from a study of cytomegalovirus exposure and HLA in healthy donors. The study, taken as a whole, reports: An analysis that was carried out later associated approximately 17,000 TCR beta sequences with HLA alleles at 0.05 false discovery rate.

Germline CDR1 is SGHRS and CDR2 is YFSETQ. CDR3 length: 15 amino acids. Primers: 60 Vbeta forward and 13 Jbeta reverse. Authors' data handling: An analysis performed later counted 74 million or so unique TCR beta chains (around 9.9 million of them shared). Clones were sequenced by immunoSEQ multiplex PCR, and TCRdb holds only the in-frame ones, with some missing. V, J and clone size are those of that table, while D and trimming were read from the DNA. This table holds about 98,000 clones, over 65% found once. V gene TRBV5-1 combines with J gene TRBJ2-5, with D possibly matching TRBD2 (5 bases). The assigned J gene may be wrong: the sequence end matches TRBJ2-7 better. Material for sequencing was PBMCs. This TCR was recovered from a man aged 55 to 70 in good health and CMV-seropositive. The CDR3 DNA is TGCGCCAGCAGCTTTCCAACGGGATCCCCCTACGAGCAGTACTTC. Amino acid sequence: CASSFPTGSPYEQYF.